These 9 T cell receptor beta chains share one sample of origin, sequenced in a study of PD-1 blockade in classical Hodgkin lymphoma. All patients experienced relapse after autologous stem cell transplantation, and brentuximab vedotin exposure was variable. Assay: immunoSEQ multiplex PCR; the TCRdb copy retains only in-frame clones and omits some. This sample carries 90,000 to 100,000 clones, about four fifths of them seen once, and the ten largest clones take under 20%. The material was peripheral blood mononuclear cells (PBMCs), obtained before the second cycle of nivolumab. The source of these receptors is a human donor with classical Hodgkin lymphoma.

The chain combines TRBV4-1 with TRBJ1-4; D unclear. Per germline, CDR1 MGHRA and CDR2 YSYEKL. The CDR3 runs to 15 residues. Between the trimmed V and J ends, which lost 4 bases and 0 bases, there was a span of 9 bases. The CDR3 here is CASSRLGATNEKLFF. The DNA for the CDR3 is TGCGCCAGCAGCCGCTTAGGTGCAACTAATGAAAAACTGTTTTTT.

The rearrangement joins TRBV14 to TRBJ2-5; D unclear. This CDR3 spans 10 amino acids. V was shortened by 5 bases and J by 5 bases, with 3 bases between the two germline ends. CDR1 and CDR2 from the germline V gene are SGHDN and FVKESK. CDR3 in amino acids: CASSGETQYF. The DNA of the CDR3 is TGTGCCAGCAGCGGGGAGACCCAGTACTTC.

This clone has only one observation. This chain uses TRBV7-6 with TRBJ2-1; TRBD1 matches 8 bases. V lost 6 bases to trimming and J lost 3 bases; unmatched junction nucleotides: 7. Germline V gene lookup returns CDR1 SGHVS and CDR2 FNYEAQ. This CDR3 has 15 residues. In nucleotides, the CDR3 is TGTGCCAGCAGTCTCTCCAGGGGGCTCTACAATGAGCAGTTCTTC. Residues: CASSLSRGLYNEQFF.

The gene calls are TRBV10-3 and TRBJ1-1; TRBD1 matches 7 bases. Trimming removed 10 bases from V and 6 bases from J; junction bases left unmatched: 5. CDR1 is ENHRY, CDR2 SYGVKD, per germline. The CDR3 runs 11 residues. This CDR3 reads CASRTGSEAFF. The CDR3, as DNA: TGTGCCAGCAGGACAGGCTCTGAAGCTTTCTTT.

The chain is built from TRBV10-3 and TRBJ2-5; D possibly corresponds to TRBD2 (6 bases). Trimming removed 9 bases from V and 7 bases from J, with 21 bases in between. Germline-derived CDR1 and CDR2 are ENHRY and SYGVKD. This CDR3 region has 14 residues. Here the CDR3 DNA reads TGTGCCATTCGCGGTTCGGGGGAGGCAGGGACCCAGTACTTC. Translation: CAIRGSGEAGTQYF.

The gene calls are TRBV19 and TRBJ2-7, with D tentatively TRBD1 (6 bases). V dropped 4 bases and J dropped 0 bases, with 13 bases sitting between them. Germline assignment: CDR1 LNHDA and CDR2 SQIVND (reference sequence). The CDR3 loop spans 15 amino acids. CDR3 sequence (DNA): TGTGCCAGTAGTAACCGGGACACGAGCTCCTACGAGCAGTACTTC. Protein product: CASSNRDTSSYEQYF.

The chain uses TRBV13 and TRBJ2-3, with D tentatively TRBD2 (5 bases). V shed 2 bases and J shed 4 bases, with 13 bases lying between them. Germline CDR1 is PRHDT and CDR2 is FYEKMQ (reference sequence). This CDR3 has 15 residues. The CDR3 DNA sequence: TGTGCCAGCAGCTTAATCGGGGTGCGGGCAGATACGCAGTATTTT. This encodes CASSLIGVRADTQYF.

J is TRBJ2-1 and V is TRBV5-1, with D maybe TRBD1 (6 bases). V lost 0 bases to trimming and J lost 4 bases, with 11 bases between them. CDR3 length: 15 residues. Germline CDR1 is SGHRS and CDR2 is YFSETQ. The CDR3 region has the DNA TGCGCCAGCAGCTTGGGGGCAGGGGATTACAATGAGCAGTTCTTC. It translates to CASSLGAGDYNEQFF.

This clone was counted at least ten times. The chain couples TRBV7-6 to TRBJ1-1; unclear D gene. V was clipped by 1 base and J by 0 bases, with 3 bases between them. The CDR3 runs to 13 residues. CDR1 SGHVS and CDR2 FNYEAQ come from the germline V gene. Here the CDR3 DNA reads TGTGCCAGCAGCTTAGACCTGAACACTGAAGCTTTCTTT. Protein sequence: CASSLDLNTEAFF.